This T cell receptor (beta chain) was captured in a study of blood T cell repertoires in COVID-19. Looking at the study overall: Some COVID-19 samples were acute and others convalescent; all came from the United States, Italy and Spain. T cells, B-cell-depleted T cells, or PBMCs supplied cDNA or gDNA.

Cohort placement rested on clinical history that participants reported themselves. The CDR3 sequence is 15 residues long. Germline lookup yields CDR1 LGHNA and CDR2 YSLEER. V trimming: 3 bases; J trimming: 5 bases; junction bases outside the gene matches: 5. This clone has just one count. Profiling relied on immunoSEQ multiplex PCR, and the TCRdb table lists in-frame clones only, not all of them. The sample lists approximately 320,000 clones, roughly 90% occurring once. The origin of this receptor is a man in his sixties who had recovered from COVID-19. The J gene is TRBJ1-2, the V gene TRBV4-3; 11 nucleotides match TRBD1. The sequenced sample consisted of PBMCs or T cells enriched from blood (not recorded which). This CDR3 reads CASSHGQGAWYGYTF. The CDR3 DNA is TGCGCCAGCAGCCATGGACAGGGGGCGTGGTATGGCTACACCTTC.